The clone carrying this T cell receptor (beta chain) has ten or more counts. Its antigen is still unknown. This sample is drawn from a study of regulatory T cells in long-lasting Graves disease. General observations from the study: Accuracy may have been reduced by the small sample size.

Construction of the TCR beta libraries employed iRepertoire HTBI primers in conjunction with Arm-PCR of CDR3 regions. MiXCR, run by TCRdb on the multiplex PCR reads, gives a single entry per CDR3 protein. The data show about 530,000 distinct CDR3 sequences, approximately 16% seen once. Time point described: newly diagnosed GD, antithyroid drugs for less than 3 months. After RNA was extracted from PBMCs, the TCR library was made from it. The same data also contributed to another study, on T cells in Graves' hyperthyroidism and ophthalmopathy.

This sample comprised peripheral blood mononuclear cells (PBMCs), obtained at new diagnosis, from a patient treated with antithyroid drugs. The source of this sequence is a woman aged 35-65 years with Graves disease.

The CDR3 sequence: CASSLYQRDTEAFF. CDR3 bases: TGTGCCAGCAGTTTATATCAGAGAGACACTGAAGCTTTCTTT. This sequence joins TRBV12-3 or TRBV12-4 and TRBJ1-1; D is ambiguous. V was shortened by 2 bases and J by 3 bases, with 10 bases between the two germline ends. The CDR3 is 14 residues long.